The rows below give T cell receptor beta chains drawn from one sample of a study of sequential checkpoint blockade in melanoma. Profiled with immunoSEQ multiplex PCR; TCRdb holds only in-frame clones, not every one. The sample yields approximately 2,200 clones, 20% to 25% seen once. The sequencing here drew on tumor tissue (inferred from file names), taken from a patient given nivolumab and ipilimumab in sequence. The receptors were gathered from a human donor with melanoma. CDR3s leave out the opening cysteine and the closing phenylalanine or tryptophan. D genes are given only for firm matches.

j_gene | v_gene | len | d_gene | CDR3aa
TRBJ1-1 | TRBV6-8 | 12 | - | ASSYQGLGTEAF
TRBJ2-7 | TRBV11-3 | 14 | - | ASSQVGLVSFDEQY
TRBJ1-6 | TRBV6-8 | 16 | - | ASSYQRPVGSYNSPLH
TRBJ1-2 | TRBV9 | 15 | - | ASSVEVEGQGASGYT
TRBJ1-1 | TRBV5-1 | 12 | TRBD1 | ASSLLGTGSEAF
TRBJ1-4 | TRBV11-3 | 12 | - | ASSWSATNEKLF
TRBJ2-7 | TRBV11-3 | 13 | TRBD1 | ASSLVTGQVYEQY
TRBJ2-5 | TRBV6-8 | 12 | TRBD1 | ASRETGERETQY
TRBJ2-1 | TRBV11-3 | 14 | TRBD2 | ASSLIVASGDNEQF
TRBJ1-5 | TRBV11-3 | 12 | - | ASSLETVNQPQH
TRBJ2-1 | TRBV11-3 | 12 | - | ASSPELRDNEQF